Listed below are T cell receptor beta chains from one sample, sequenced in a study of Graves' ophthalmopathy and Graves' hyperthyroidism. TCRdb recomputed calls from the multiplex PCR reads with MiXCR, one row per CDR3 protein. The sample records 150,000 or so distinct CDR3 sequences, 30% to 45% being singletons. The sample consisted of peripheral blood. Every receptor here comes from a middle-aged woman with Graves' ophthalmopathy. Both conserved end residues are part of each CDR3. Each record gives: D gene, clone size, J gene, V gene, CDR3 protein, CDR3 DNA. A D gene is named only where the DNA matches it firmly. For some rows the clone size is stated as once, few or many, or as a class when expanded; others skip it.

NA NA TRBJ1-1 TRBV6-1 CASSEIGGVKVMNTEAFF TGTGCCAGCAGTGAAATTGGCGGCGTGAAGGTCATGAACACTGAAGCTTTCTTT
TRBD1 NA TRBJ1-2 TRBV14 CASSQAGTAYGYTF TGTGCCAGCAGCCAAGCAGGGACAGCCTATGGCTACACCTTC
NA few TRBJ2-5 TRBV20-1 CSAEGRETQYF TGCAGTGCGGAGGGTAGAGAGACCCAGTACTTC
TRBD1 once TRBJ1-5 TRBV6-2/TRBV6-3 CASGTGLQPQHF TGTGCCAGCGGGACAGGGCTACAGCCCCAGCATTTT
NA many TRBJ1-1 TRBV11-1 CASSLAPFGSTEAFF TGTGCCAGCAGCTTAGCTCCTTTCGGGAGCACTGAAGCTTTCTTT
TRBD1 NA TRBJ1-2 TRBV14 CASSQEVERDRGTYGYTF TGTGCCAGCAGCCAAGAAGTTGAGCGGGACAGGGGCACCTATGGCTACACCTTC
NA many TRBJ1-2 TRBV7-9 CASSLQAGYTF TGTGCCAGCAGCCTACAGGCGGGCTACACCTTC
TRBD2 many TRBJ2-7 TRBV11-2 CASSAGLAGSYEQYF TGTGCCAGCAGCGCGGGACTAGCGGGTTCCTACGAGCAGTACTTC
TRBD1 once TRBJ1-1 TRBV7-8 CASSYQGGSRTEAFF TGTGCCAGCAGCTACCAGGGGGGGTCGAGGACTGAAGCTTTCTTT
TRBD1 NA TRBJ1-1 TRBV28 CASSSGQGGEAFF TGTGCCAGCAGTTCCGGACAGGGAGGTGAAGCTTTCTTT